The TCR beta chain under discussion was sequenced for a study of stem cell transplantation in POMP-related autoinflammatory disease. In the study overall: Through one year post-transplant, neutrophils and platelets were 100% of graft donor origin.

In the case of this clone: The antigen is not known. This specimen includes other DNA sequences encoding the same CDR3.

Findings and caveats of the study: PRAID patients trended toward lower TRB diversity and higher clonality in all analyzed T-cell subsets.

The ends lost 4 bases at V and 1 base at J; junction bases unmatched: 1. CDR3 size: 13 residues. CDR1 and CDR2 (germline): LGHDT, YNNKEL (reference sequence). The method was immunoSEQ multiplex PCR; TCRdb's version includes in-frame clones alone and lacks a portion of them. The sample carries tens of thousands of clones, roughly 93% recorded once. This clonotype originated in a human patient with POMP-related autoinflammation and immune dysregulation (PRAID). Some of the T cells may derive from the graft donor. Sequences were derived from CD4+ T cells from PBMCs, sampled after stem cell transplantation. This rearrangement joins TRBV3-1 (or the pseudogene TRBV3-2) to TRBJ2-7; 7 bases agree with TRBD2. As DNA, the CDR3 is TGTGCCAGCAGCCGGGGGGGATCCTACGAGCAGTACTTC. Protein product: CASSRGGSYEQYF.